A single sample gave rise to the 30 T cell receptor beta chains below, sequenced in a study of T cell changes during pregnancy in multiple sclerosis. Produced via immunoSEQ multiplex PCR; TCRdb's table is partial and in-frame only. The data show 30,000 to 45,000 clones, with around 92% seen just once and about 5.9% held by the top ten. Source: CD8+ T cells from peripheral blood mononuclear cells, taken in the second trimester of pregnancy. The receptors come from a female donor with multiple sclerosis, enrolled in a pregnancy study.

This sequence joins TRBV6-5 and TRBJ2-3; 7 bases map to TRBD2. This CDR3 region has 13 residues. The germline CDR1 and CDR2 sequences are MNHEY and SVGAGI. V lost 5 bases to trimming and J lost 4 bases; unmatched junction nucleotides: 3. In nucleotides, the CDR3 is TGTGCCAGCAGTCGGGGGGACGCAGATACGCAGTATTTT. Its translation is CASSRGDADTQYF.

The V gene is TRBV7-6, the J gene TRBJ2-3; possibly TRBD1 for D (5 bases). V shed 2 bases and J shed 3 bases, with 9 bases lying between them. The length of the CDR3 is 14 residues. The germline V gene has CDR1 SGHVS and CDR2 FNYEAQ. Here the CDR3 reads CASSLMQGTDTQYF. Here the CDR3 DNA reads TGTGCCAGCAGCTTAATGCAGGGTACAGATACGCAGTATTTT.

The chain combines TRBV7-7 with TRBJ1-1, with 8 bases lining up with TRBD1. The CDR3 loop spans 16 amino acids. With V trimmed by 5 bases and J by 6 bases, 14 bases remained unmatched. Looked up from germline, CDR1 is SSHAT and CDR2 is FNYEAQ (reference sequence). The CDR3 DNA is TGTGCCAGCAGCCCGCTAGGCGGACAGGGAAGCCCTGAAGCTTTCTTT. Its translation: CASSPLGGQGSPEAFF.

The chain uses TRBV4-2 and TRBJ2-1, with TRBD1 matching over 10 bases. This CDR3 has 15 residues. The V gene's germline CDR1 is LGHNA and CDR2 YNFKEQ. The ends lost 6 bases at V and 4 bases at J; junction bases unmatched: 6. CDR3 sequence: CASRTRDRGYNEQFF. CDR3 bases: TGTGCCAGCAGGACCCGGGACAGGGGTTACAATGAGCAGTTCTTC.

The V call is TRBV6-5, the J call TRBJ2-1; 7 bases map to TRBD2. Germline-derived CDR1 and CDR2 are MNHEY and SVGAGI. Germline trimming cut 2 bases from V and 6 bases from J; bases unmatched to any gene: 7. The CDR3 sequence is 15 residues long. The CDR3 sequence: CASSYGAGVSNEQFF. In nucleotides, the CDR3 is TGTGCCAGCAGTTACGGGGCGGGAGTTAGCAATGAGCAGTTCTTC.

V is TRBV5-1 and J is TRBJ2-7; D is ambiguous. The germline V and J ends were trimmed by 2 bases and 0 bases, with 6 bases remaining between them. Per germline, CDR1 SGHRS and CDR2 YFSETQ. The CDR3 loop spans 13 amino acids. CDR3 sequence reads: CASSFEFSYEQYF. CDR3 nucleotide sequence: TGCGCCAGCAGCTTCGAGTTCTCCTACGAGCAGTACTTC.

The CDR3 is CASSLTRRNNEQFF. The CDR3 coding sequence is TGTGCCAGCAGCTTAACTAGACGGAACAATGAGCAGTTCTTC. This chain uses TRBV7-9 with TRBJ2-1; D is perhaps TRBD2 (5 bases). Trimming pared 2 bases from V and 5 bases from J, leaving 10 bases between. The germline V gene encodes CDR1 SEHNR and CDR2 FQNEAQ (reference sequence). CDR3 length equals 14 residues. Based on the CDR3 plus reference TRBV7-9 and TRBJ2-1, the full variable domain is DTGVSQNPRHKITKRGQNVTFRCDPISEHNRLYWYRQTLGQGPEFLTYFQNEAQLEKSRLLSDRFSAERPKGSFSTLEIQRTEQGDSAMYLCASSLTRRNNEQFFGPGTRLTVL.

The rearrangement joins TRBV29-1 to TRBJ1-2, with a weak D call TRBD1 (5 bases). V was clipped by 2 bases and J by 8 bases, with 12 bases between them. There are 12 residues in the CDR3. Per the germline V gene, CDR1 is SQVTM and CDR2 is ANQGSEA. The CDR3 spells CSVESQGDGYTF. CDR3 DNA sequence: TGCAGCGTTGAAAGCCAGGGTGACGGCTACACCTTC.

V gene TRBV6-5 combines with J gene TRBJ2-7; 10 bases match TRBD1. The V and J ends lost 5 bases and 9 bases, in that order; junction bases with no gene match: 10. Germline V gives CDR1 MNHEY, CDR2 SVGAGI. The CDR3 consists of 14 residues. CDR3 protein: CASSPGQGPSGQYF. The CDR3 nucleotides read TGTGCCAGCAGTCCGGGACAGGGGCCCTCCGGGCAGTACTTC.

This clone showed up just a few times. This chain connects TRBV4-3 to TRBJ1-6; 10 bases match TRBD1. The CDR3 is made up of 18 amino acids. Germline trimming cut 3 bases from V and 8 bases from J; bases unmatched to any gene: 13. The germline V gene has CDR1 LGHNA and CDR2 YSLEER. The CDR3 loop reads CASSHPGTGVGRDSPLHF. The CDR3 bases are TGCGCCAGCAGCCATCCCGGGACAGGGGTGGGCAGGGATTCACCCCTCCACTTT.

The chain carries TRBV7-8 and TRBJ2-1, with TRBD2 matching 12 bases. The CDR3 covers 16 residues. Germline trimming cut 2 bases from V and 4 bases from J; bases unmatched to any gene: 3. Germline V gene sequence: CDR1 SGHVS, CDR2 FQNEAQ. The CDR3 DNA is TGTGCCAGCAGCTTACTACTAGCGGGGGGATACAATGAGCAGTTCTTC. The encoded protein is CASSLLLAGGYNEQFF.

CDR3 nucleotides: TGTGCCAGCAGCCACACTATGGACGGAGGACCCAACTATGGCTACACCTTC. Encoded protein: CASSHTMDGGPNYGYTF. The V and J genes are TRBV7-9 and TRBJ1-2; D unclear. The CDR3 loop spans 17 amino acids. Germline values: CDR1 SEHNR, CDR2 FQNEAQ (reference sequence). Trimming cost V 5 bases and J 2 bases, with 21 bases left between them.

This chain joins TRBV30 and TRBJ1-1, with TRBD1 matching 8 bases. After removal of 5 bases from V and 8 bases from J, the junction contained 7 bases not matched to a gene. From germline, CDR1 is GTSNPN and CDR2 SVGIG (reference sequence). This CDR3 spans 12 amino acids. The CDR3 coding sequence is TGTGCCTGGGGTCCAGGGGGCTTAGAAGCTTTCTTT. Amino acid sequence: CAWGPGGLEAFF.

The genes are TRBV7-3 and TRBJ2-3, with D possibly being TRBD2 (7 bases). The length of the CDR3 is 15 residues. The germline gives CDR1 SGHTA, CDR2 FQGTGA. The V end lost 0 bases, the J end lost 4 bases, and 11 bases lay between the germline ends. The CDR3 is CASSLTGGRSDTQYF. The CDR3 coding sequence is TGTGCCAGCAGCTTAACGGGGGGGCGCTCAGATACGCAGTATTTT.

The genes are TRBV19 and TRBJ1-2, with D possibly matching TRBD1 (5 bases). V shed 7 bases and J shed 4 bases, with 16 bases lying between them. Per germline, CDR1 LNHDA and CDR2 SQIVND (reference sequence). There are 14 residues in the CDR3. This CDR3 is CASTTELAIYGYTF. The CDR3 nucleotides read TGTGCCAGTACGACAGAGCTGGCGATCTATGGCTACACCTTC.

This chain connects TRBV4-1 to TRBJ2-6; TRBD2 aligns across 9 bases. V was clipped by 0 bases and J by 1 base; unmatched bases: 7. Germline-derived CDR1 and CDR2 are MGHRA and YSYEKL. This CDR3 comprises 19 residues. The CDR3 loop is CASSQETGTSPSGANVLTF. The CDR3 DNA follows: TGCGCCAGCAGCCAAGAAACAGGGACTAGCCCTTCTGGGGCCAACGTCCTGACTTTC.

This chain uses TRBV7-8 with TRBJ2-1; 8 bases fit TRBD2. V lost 2 bases to trimming and J lost 4 bases; unmatched junction nucleotides: 4. The CDR3 sequence is 15 residues long. CDR1 and CDR2 (germline): SGHVS, FQNEAQ. The DNA for the CDR3 is TGTGCCAGCAGCTTATCGGGGGGGTCTTACAATGAGCAGTTCTTC. This encodes CASSLSGGSYNEQFF.

The chain combines TRBV19 with TRBJ1-1, with 9 bases fitting TRBD1. The V gene's germline CDR1 is LNHDA and CDR2 SQIVND (reference sequence). The V segment lost 10 bases and the J segment 4 bases; nucleotides outside the gene matches: 4. This CDR3 is 12 amino acids long. Here the CDR3 DNA reads TGTGCCACCGACAGGGGGAGCACTGAAGCTTTCTTT. The encoded protein is CATDRGSTEAFF. The full variable domain, its missing parts supplied by reference TRBV19 and TRBJ1-1, is DGGITQSPKYLFRKEGQNVTLSCEQNLNHDAMYWYRQDPGQGLRLIYYSQIVNDFQKGDIAEGYSVSREKKESFPLTVTSAQKNPTAFYLCATDRGSTEAFFGQGTRLTVV.

The chain uses TRBV19 and TRBJ1-5; 8 positions agree with TRBD1. Trimming removed 10 bases from V and 4 bases from J; junction bases left unmatched: 3. Looked up from germline, CDR1 is LNHDA and CDR2 is SQIVND (reference sequence). CDR3 size: 12 residues. CDR3 amino acids: CATGQGNQPQHF. The CDR3 nucleotides are TGTGCCACCGGACAGGGAAATCAGCCCCAGCATTTT. Supplemented by reference TRBV19 and TRBJ1-5, the full variable domain reads DGGITQSPKYLFRKEGQNVTLSCEQNLNHDAMYWYRQDPGQGLRLIYYSQIVNDFQKGDIAEGYSVSREKKESFPLTVTSAQKNPTAFYLCATGQGNQPQHFGDGTRLSIL.

This chain connects TRBV5-5 to TRBJ2-3; maybe TRBD1 (6 bases). The V gene's germline CDR1 is SGHKS and CDR2 YYEKEE (reference sequence). The CDR3 length is 15 residues. V was cut by 6 bases and J by 6 bases, with 20 bases left in between. The CDR3 nucleotides are TGTGCCAGCACCTGGGACATCTCGGTGGGGGATACGCAGTATTTT. It codes for CASTWDISVGDTQYF.

V usage is TRBV12-5 and J usage is TRBJ1-1, with 12 bases matching TRBD1. In germline, CDR1 is LGHNT, CDR2 FRNRAP. The CDR3 loop spans 19 amino acids. The V gene end was trimmed by 3 bases and the J gene end by 4 bases; junction bases not matched to a gene: 15. CDR3 sequence: CASGFLLRDRGRSGTEAFF. The CDR3 region has the DNA TGTGCTAGTGGTTTCCTACTCCGGGACAGGGGGCGTTCGGGCACTGAAGCTTTCTTT.

The V and J genes are TRBV7-2 and TRBJ2-6; tentatively, D is TRBD1 (6 bases). With 4 bases removed from V and 4 bases from J, the gap between germline ends came to 14 bases. This CDR3 comprises 16 residues. Germline CDR1 is SGHTA and CDR2 is FQGNSA. DNA for the CDR3: TGTGCCAGCAGCTCTCACAGGGCTTCGGGGGCCAACGTCCTGACTTTC. Translated: CASSSHRASGANVLTF. Filled out from reference TRBV7-2 and TRBJ2-6, the complete variable domain reads GAGVSQSPSNKVTEKGKDVELRCDPISGHTALYWYRQSLGQGLEFLIYFQGNSAPDKSGLPSDRFSAERTGGSVSTLTIQRTQQEDSAVYLCASSSHRASGANVLTFGAGSRLTVL.

CDR3 amino acids: CASSPPRSLGTEAFF. The CDR3 nucleotides read TGTGCCAGCAGCCCACCTAGGTCGTTGGGCACTGAAGCTTTCTTT. This chain links TRBV7-6 with TRBJ1-1; no reliable D call. Trimming took 5 bases from V and 4 from J, leaving 17 bases between them. The CDR3 totals 15 residues. Germline V gene sequence: CDR1 SGHVS, CDR2 FNYEAQ.

This CDR3 reads CASSPQGNEQFF. In nucleotides, the CDR3 is TGTGCCAGCAGCCCCCAGGGGAATGAGCAGTTCTTC. This chain links TRBV5-4 with TRBJ2-1, with D tentatively TRBD1 (6 bases). Trimming left V 4 bases short and J 7 bases short, with 9 bases between. Germline CDR1 SGHNT, CDR2 YYREEE (reference sequence). The CDR3 runs to 12 residues.

The chain has TRBV9 and TRBJ2-1; TRBD2 matches 8 bases. The CDR3 runs 16 residues. Trimming took 3 bases from V and 6 from J; bases not matched to a gene: 11. Germline V gene sequence: CDR1 SGDLS, CDR2 YYNGEE. The CDR3 is CASSAPAGESINEQFF. CDR3 in DNA: TGTGCCAGCAGCGCCCCAGCGGGAGAAAGTATCAATGAGCAGTTCTTC. Filled out from reference TRBV9 and TRBJ2-1, the complete variable domain reads DSGVTQTPKHLITATGQRVTLRCSPRSGDLSVYWYQQSLDQGLQFLIQYYNGEERAKGNILERFSAQQFPDLHSELNLSSLELGDSALYFCASSAPAGESINEQFFGPGTRLTVL.

This sequence joins TRBV9 and TRBJ1-1, with D maybe TRBD1 (6 bases). Germline V lookup: CDR1 SGDLS, CDR2 YYNGEE. This CDR3 comprises 15 residues. V lost 3 bases and J 0 bases, leaving 12 bases between the germline ends. The CDR3 DNA is TGTGCCAGCAGCGAGGAGACAGGACTGAACACTGAAGCTTTCTTT. Protein sequence: CASSEETGLNTEAFF.

As concerns this clone: Relative to the germline gene, one junction end is altered; a read error may explain this. This chain joins TRBV7-9 and TRBJ1-2; 7 nucleotides align to TRBD1. Per germline, CDR1 SEHNR and CDR2 FQNEAQ (reference sequence). The CDR3 is 14 amino acids. CDR3 DNA sequence: TGTGCCAGCAGCACCCGGGACAGTTTCTATGACTACACCTTC. Translation: CASSTRDSFYDYTF.

The V call is TRBV6-4, the J call TRBJ2-1; 9 bases align to TRBD2. This CDR3 has 15 residues. The V segment lost 3 bases and the J segment 7 bases; nucleotides outside the gene matches: 7. Looked up from germline, CDR1 is MRHNA and CDR2 is SNTAGT. Written as DNA, the CDR3 is TGTGCCAGCAGTGAGCGGGGGGGCCGAGGTAATGAGCAGTTCTTC. Amino acid sequence: CASSERGGRGNEQFF.

The V and J genes are TRBV2 and TRBJ2-2; the D gene is possibly TRBD1 (6 bases). V was cut by 4 bases and J by 3 bases, with 18 bases left in between. The CDR3 is made up of 17 amino acids. The V gene's germline CDR1 is SNHLY and CDR2 FYNNEI. For the CDR3, the DNA is TGTGCCAGCAGTGTCCCTCACAGGGATTTGGACACCGGGGAGCTGTTTTTT. Translating gives CASSVPHRDLDTGELFF.

This chain links TRBV27 with TRBJ2-7; 7 positions agree with TRBD1. J gave up 3 bases and V 6 bases, and 8 bases lay outside the gene matches. CDR1 and CDR2 (germline): MNHEY, SMNVEV (reference sequence). This CDR3 comprises 14 residues. The CDR3 is CASSPGQLIYEQYF. The CDR3 DNA follows: TGTGCCAGCAGCCCGGGACAGCTTATCTACGAGCAGTACTTC.